This T cell receptor (beta chain) was sequenced during a study of blood T cell repertoires in COVID-19. About the research overall: The cDNA or gDNA used as material had been derived from T cells, B-cell-depleted T cells, or PBMCs.

Per the authors' pipeline: Scientists estimated how many nucleated cells there were by amplifying reference gene primers. This table comes from immunoSEQ multiplex PCR, and its TCRdb copy is limited to in-frame clones, with some not included. The DNA gave D and trimming, while V, J and clone size come from that table. The table lists about 73,000 clones, 90% of them singletons. CDR3 length equals 14 residues. V lost 0 bases, J lost 6 bases, and 9 bases lay in between. CDR1 LGHNA and CDR2 YSLEER come from the germline V gene. The sequenced material came from peripheral blood. The chain employs TRBV4-3 and TRBJ2-1; possibly TRBD2 for D (5 bases). This sequence originates from a woman younger than 35 with acute or convalescent COVID-19. DNA of the CDR3: TGCGCCAGCAGCCAAGAGGTAGCGTCCAATGAGCAGTTCTTC. Protein product: CASSQEVASNEQFF.